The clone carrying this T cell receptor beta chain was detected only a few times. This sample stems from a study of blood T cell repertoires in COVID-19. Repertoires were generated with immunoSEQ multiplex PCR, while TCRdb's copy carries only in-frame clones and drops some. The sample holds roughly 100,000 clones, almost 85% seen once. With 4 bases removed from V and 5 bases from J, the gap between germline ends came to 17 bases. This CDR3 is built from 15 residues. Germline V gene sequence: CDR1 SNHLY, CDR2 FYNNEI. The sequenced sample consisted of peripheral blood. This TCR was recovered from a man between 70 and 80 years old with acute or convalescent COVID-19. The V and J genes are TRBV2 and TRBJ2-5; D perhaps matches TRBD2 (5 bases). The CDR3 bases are TGTGCCAGCAGTGGAAGGGCCGGGGATTGGGAGACCCAGTACTTC. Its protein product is CASSGRAGDWETQYF.